These 20 T cell receptor beta chains were sequenced from one sample in a study of blood T cell repertoires in COVID-19. Method: immunoSEQ multiplex PCR; TCRdb's copy keeps in-frame clones and lacks some. The sample has some 220,000 clones, approximately 85% seen once. Sequenced input: peripheral blood. The receptors shown here come from a woman in her seventies with COVID-19, enrolled during active disease.

This chain joins TRBV18 and TRBJ2-7; 8 nucleotides agree with TRBD2. Germline V gene lookup returns CDR1 KGHSH and CDR2 LQKENI. V lost 2 bases and J lost 5; bases outside the gene matches: 8. This CDR3 contains 15 residues. The CDR3 coding sequence is TGTGCCAGCTCACCATCTGCGGGGGGCGCAGACGAGCAGTACTTC. Protein: CASSPSAGGADEQYF. The whole variable domain, filled in from reference TRBV18 and TRBJ2-7, reads NAGVMQNPRHLVRRRGQEARLRCSPMKGHSHVYWYRQLPEEGLKFMVYLQKENIIDESGMPKERFSAEFPKEGPSILRIQQVVRGDSAAYFCASSPSAGGADEQYFGPGTRLTVT.

V usage is TRBV4-2 and J usage is TRBJ2-1; D might be TRBD2 (6 bases). The CDR3 spans 15 residues. The V gene's germline CDR1 is LGHNA and CDR2 YNFKEQ. The V and J ends lost 0 bases and 4 bases respectively, with 10 bases between them. CDR3 nucleotide sequence: TGTGCCAGCAGCCAAGACCTAGCGACTTACAATGAGCAGTTCTTC. It specifies CASSQDLATYNEQFF.

This chain joins TRBV6-1 and TRBJ1-2; D ambiguous. Trimming shortened V by 3 bases and J by 8 bases, and 19 bases separated the two germline ends. Germline CDR1 reads MNHNS; CDR2 reads SASEGT. The CDR3 length is 15 residues. CDR3 region: CASSESVASYIGYTF. The CDR3 DNA reads as TGTGCCAGCAGTGAGTCGGTAGCGTCGTACATAGGCTACACCTTC.

In this sample, this clone turned up a few times. The chain links TRBV6-5 to TRBJ2-7; D possibly corresponds to TRBD1 (6 bases). Germline lookup yields CDR1 MNHEY and CDR2 SVGAGI. The CDR3 spans 14 residues. V lost 6 bases, J lost 2 bases, and 14 bases lay in between. As DNA, the CDR3 is TGTGCCAGCAGGATACAGGGTTCAGCCTACGAGCAGTACTTC. Encoded protein: CASRIQGSAYEQYF.

This rearrangement joins TRBV19 to TRBJ2-6; D unresolved. Germline CDR1 reads LNHDA; CDR2 reads SQIVND (reference sequence). Trimming stripped 7 bases from V and 0 bases from J, with 7 bases between. The CDR3 runs 14 residues. The CDR3 DNA follows: TGTGCCAGTACCAGGAACTCTGGGGCCAACGTCCTGACTTTC. Protein: CASTRNSGANVLTF. Drawing the rest from reference TRBV19 and TRBJ2-6, the complete variable domain is DGGITQSPKYLFRKEGQNVTLSCEQNLNHDAMYWYRQDPGQGLRLIYYSQIVNDFQKGDIAEGYSVSREKKESFPLTVTSAQKNPTAFYLCASTRNSGANVLTFGAGSRLTVL.

The V call is TRBV5-4, the J call TRBJ2-7, with TRBD1 identical over 9 bases. CDR1 is SGHNT, CDR2 YYREEE, per germline (reference sequence). The CDR3 loop spans 16 amino acids. J was trimmed by 0 bases and V by 4 bases; bases with no gene match: 8. CDR3 residues: CASSAGGGQGSYEQYF. The CDR3 DNA reads TGTGCCAGCAGCGCCGGTGGGGGACAGGGCTCCTACGAGCAGTACTTC.

V and J are TRBV19 and TRBJ1-6, with TRBD1 matching over 10 bases. Trimming at V came to 4 bases and at J to 3 bases, leaving 6 bases not matched to a gene. This CDR3 is 17 amino acids long. Germline values: CDR1 LNHDA, CDR2 SQIVND (reference sequence). The CDR3 nucleotides read TGTGCCAGTAGTACTGAGGGACAGGGGTTCTATAATTCACCCCTCCACTTT. It codes for CASSTEGQGFYNSPLHF.

V and J are TRBV18 and TRBJ2-5; TRBD2 is a possible D gene (6 bases). Deletions cut 3 bases from V and 4 bases from J, with 9 bases between. Germline assignment: CDR1 KGHSH and CDR2 LQKENI. The CDR3 loop spans 13 amino acids. The CDR3 region has the DNA TGTGCCAGCTCACCCGTGGGAGGAGAGACCCAGTACTTC. Translated, it gives CASSPVGGETQYF.

This sequence joins TRBV7-8 and TRBJ1-1; D not resolved. V dropped 1 base and J dropped 1 base, with 10 bases sitting between them. The germline V gene encodes CDR1 SGHVS and CDR2 FQNEAQ. This CDR3 is built from 15 residues. The CDR3 region has the DNA TGTGCCAGCAGCTTAGAAGTTAGGAGGAACACTGAAGCTTTCTTT. This gives the protein CASSLEVRRNTEAFF.

The chain is built from TRBV7-2 and TRBJ2-2; TRBD1 matches at 10 bases. The CDR3 length is 15 residues. The junction had 5 bases not matched to a gene; V was cut back by 5 bases and J by 5 bases. From germline, CDR1 is SGHTA and CDR2 FQGNSA. The DNA for the CDR3 is TGTGCCAGCAGCCTTAGGACAGGGGGTACCGGGGAGCTGTTTTTT. Protein product: CASSLRTGGTGELFF.

This clone was seen a single time. The chain joins TRBV30 to TRBJ1-2; D uncertain. V was trimmed by 2 bases and J by 6 bases, leaving 13 bases between them. The CDR3 contains 13 residues. Germline V gives CDR1 GTSNPN, CDR2 SVGIG (reference sequence). CDR3 in amino acids: CAWSYPPANGYTF. For the CDR3, the DNA is TGTGCCTGGAGTTACCCCCCCGCTAATGGCTACACCTTC.

The rearrangement links TRBV7-2 to TRBJ1-1, with 7 bases aligning to TRBD1. The V and J ends lost 4 bases and 4 bases, in that order; junction bases with no gene match: 3. The CDR3 totals 13 residues. Germline CDR1 reads SGHTA; CDR2 reads FQGNSA. CDR3: CASSSNRGTEAFF. For the CDR3, the DNA is TGTGCCAGCAGCTCAAACAGGGGCACTGAAGCTTTCTTT.

The chain is built from TRBV6-2 or TRBV6-3 and TRBJ1-2; TRBD1 matches at 7 bases. CDR1 and CDR2 from the germline V gene are MNHEY and SVGEGT. Trimming removed 4 bases from V and 5 bases from J; junction bases left unmatched: 10. CDR3 length: 15 amino acids. In DNA form, the CDR3 reads TGTGCCAGCAGTTCGACAGGGAGGTCCGGATATGGCTACACCTTC. It specifies CASSSTGRSGYGYTF.

V is TRBV2 and J is TRBJ1-4; D may be TRBD1 (6 bases). Deletions cut 0 bases from V and 4 bases from J, with 12 bases between. This CDR3 region has 16 residues. CDR1 is SNHLY, CDR2 FYNNEI, per germline. The CDR3 is CASSEAYREINEKLFF. The CDR3 bases are TGTGCCAGCAGTGAAGCATACAGGGAGATTAATGAAAAACTGTTTTTT.

This rearrangement joins TRBV18 to TRBJ2-5; D is perhaps TRBD1 (5 bases). The V gene's germline CDR1 is KGHSH and CDR2 LQKENI. Trimming stripped 4 bases from V and 2 bases from J, with 14 bases between. The CDR3 totals 15 residues. The CDR3 DNA follows: TGTGCCAGCTCACTCCTTGCAGGGCCGCAAGAGACCCAGTACTTC. This encodes CASSLLAGPQETQYF.

The rearrangement links TRBV25-1 to TRBJ2-1; 10 bases map to TRBD1. The junction had 12 bases not matched to a gene; V was cut back by 1 base and J by 9 bases. Germline V CDR1 and CDR2: MGHDK, SYGVNS. The CDR3 runs 17 residues. CDR3 bases: TGTGCCAGCAGTGAATGCGACCGGGACAGGGGTGAGGTTGAGCAGTTCTTC. This translates into CASSECDRDRGEVEQFF.

The genes are TRBV29-1 and TRBJ1-1; 9 bases fit TRBD1. CDR1 and CDR2 from the germline V gene are SQVTM and ANQGSEA. The ends lost 6 bases at V and 7 bases at J; junction bases unmatched: 6. The CDR3 extends over 12 amino acids. CDR3 DNA: TGCAGCGTCCGGGGACAGGGAAATGAAGCTTTCTTT. This translates into CSVRGQGNEAFF.

With respect to this clone: This CDR3 is also generated by other DNA sequences in the sample. V usage is TRBV7-3 and J usage is TRBJ2-5; TRBD1 might be the D (5 bases). There are 14 residues in the CDR3. Germline CDR1 reads SGHTA; CDR2 reads FQGTGA. V dropped 5 bases and J dropped 4 bases, with 14 bases sitting between them. Here the CDR3 reads CASSPQGAPETQYF. The CDR3 coding sequence is TGTGCCAGCAGCCCGCAGGGTGCCCCAGAGACCCAGTACTTC.

A single count supports this clone. V gene TRBV7-9 combines with J gene TRBJ2-2; the match to TRBD2 covers 10 bases. CDR3 length equals 15 residues. CDR1 and CDR2 (germline): SEHNR, FQNEAQ (reference sequence). V dropped 2 bases and J dropped 5; count of bases not matched to a gene: 2. Here the CDR3 reads CASSLSGLATGELFF. For the CDR3, the DNA is TGTGCCAGCAGCTTATCGGGACTAGCGACCGGGGAGCTGTTTTTT.

V gene TRBV3-1 (or the pseudogene TRBV3-2) combines with J gene TRBJ2-3; 11 bases match TRBD2. CDR1 is LGHDT, CDR2 YNNKEL, per germline (reference sequence). This CDR3 is 20 amino acids long. V trimming: 4 bases; J trimming: 3 bases; junction bases outside the gene matches: 18. CDR3 protein: CASSRSTGSGRASGTDTQYF. For the CDR3, the DNA is TGTGCCAGCAGCCGAAGTACAGGTAGCGGGAGGGCCAGCGGGACAGATACGCAGTATTTT.